This record covers a single TCR beta chain. The antigen is unknown. The data are from a study of shared clonotypes between healthy human individuals. Looking at the study overall: Donors were a couple of women and a few men aged 18 to 49.

In the authors' methods: For the immunoSEQ data, sequences were junction-only without quality scores, so filtering differed. This table comes from immunoSEQ multiplex PCR, and its TCRdb copy is limited to in-frame clones, with some not included. That table furnishes V, J and clone size, whereas the DNA furnished D and trimming. The data hold around 560,000 clones, with approximately 95% observed a single time. Germline-derived CDR1 and CDR2 are SGHRS and YFSETQ. The V end was cut by 0 bases, the J end by 6 bases, with 22 bases between. The CDR3 spans 18 residues. It was CD45RO-negative cells, positively selected for CCR7, that made up naive CD8 cells, with terminally differentiated effector memory CD45RA+ cells excluded. Overall study results and limits: As a rule, naive subsets had a larger estimated richness than memory subsets. The small donor group covered limited genetic and exposure diversity.

The receptor's source is a woman in her twenties or thirties in good health. The source material was naive CD8+ T cells sorted from blood. The gene calls are TRBV5-1 and TRBJ2-4, with D hard to call. CDR3 protein: CASSLGALGSIVINIQYF. The CDR3 DNA reads TGCGCCAGCAGCTTGGGAGCTCTGGGCAGTATCGTGATAAACATTCAGTACTTC.